This T cell receptor beta chain is from a study of blood T cell repertoires in COVID-19. Germline assignment: CDR1 MDHEN and CDR2 SYDVKM. This CDR3 has 16 amino acids. V was shortened by 1 base and J by 0 bases, with 12 bases between the two germline ends. Clones were read by immunoSEQ multiplex PCR, and TCRdb kept only the in-frame ones, dropping some. The table records some 120,000 clones, 81% of them present only once. This clone was recorded once. The receptor was isolated from a woman aged 50 to 60 with acute or convalescent COVID-19. This sequence joins TRBV28 and TRBJ1-2; no clear D. Sequencing input: peripheral blood. DNA of the CDR3: TGTGCCAGCAGTTTATTAATCACGGGAGCTAACTATGGCTACACCTTC. Translated: CASSLLITGANYGYTF.